This T cell receptor (beta chain) was sequenced during a study of blood T cell repertoires in COVID-19. Participants, about 18 to 89 years old, spanned more than 20 US areas. Participants' own reports of clinical history determined their cohort assignment. Germline V lookup: CDR1 LGHNT, CDR2 FRNRAP. The CDR3 has 15 residues. V was pared by 7 bases and J by 2 bases, with 10 bases of the junction left unmatched. Authors' processing steps: The assay estimated nucleated cells by amplifying reference gene primers. Assay used: immunoSEQ multiplex PCR; TCRdb lists only in-frame clones, some missing. V, J and clone size are taken as reported in that table, and D and trimming were inferred from the DNA itself. Of approximately 180,000 clones in the sample, around three quarters are singletons; the top ten hold less than 20%.

V gene TRBV12-5 combines with J gene TRBJ2-5; TRBD2 matches at 7 bases. The sequenced material came from PBMCs or T cells enriched from blood (not recorded which). This clonotype originated in a woman in her forties or fifties with acute COVID-19. As DNA, the CDR3 is TGTGCTAGTGCCCCGGGGGAGGGATTACAAGAGACCCAGTACTTC. It translates to CASAPGEGLQETQYF.